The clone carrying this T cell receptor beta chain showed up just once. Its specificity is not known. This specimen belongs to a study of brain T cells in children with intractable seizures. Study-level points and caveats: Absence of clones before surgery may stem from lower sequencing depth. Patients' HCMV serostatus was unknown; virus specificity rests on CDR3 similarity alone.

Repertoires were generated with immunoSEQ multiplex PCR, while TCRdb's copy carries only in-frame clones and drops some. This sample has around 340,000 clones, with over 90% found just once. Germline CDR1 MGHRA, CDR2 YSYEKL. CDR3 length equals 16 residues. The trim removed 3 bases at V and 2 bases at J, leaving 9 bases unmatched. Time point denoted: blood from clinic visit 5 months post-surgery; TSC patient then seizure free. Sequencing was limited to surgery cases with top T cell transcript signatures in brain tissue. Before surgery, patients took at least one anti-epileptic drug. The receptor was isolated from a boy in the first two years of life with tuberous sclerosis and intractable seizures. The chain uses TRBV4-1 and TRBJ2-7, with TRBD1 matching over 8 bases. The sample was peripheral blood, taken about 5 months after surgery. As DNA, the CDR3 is TGCGCCAGCAGCCATCCACCAGGACAGGGAGCCTACGAGCAGTACTTC. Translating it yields CASSHPPGQGAYEQYF.